This T cell receptor (beta chain) was recovered during a study of blood T cell repertoires in COVID-19. Study context: The United States, Italy and Spain provided the acute and convalescent COVID-19 samples. T cells, B-cell-depleted T cells, or PBMCs supplied cDNA or gDNA.

Original data processing: Reference gene primer amplification in the assay estimated nucleated cell counts. The repertoire was sequenced with immunoSEQ multiplex PCR; TCRdb's copy has only in-frame clones and lacks some. The V and J calls and the clone size are those of that table, but D and trimming were determined from the DNA. The sample includes about 140,000 clones, 81% of them seen just once. The CDR3 totals 13 residues. Germline CDR1 is MNHEY and CDR2 is SVGAGI. Germline trimming cut 6 bases from V and 7 bases from J; bases unmatched to any gene: 6. The source material was peripheral blood. The V call is TRBV6-5, the J call TRBJ2-4; 7 bases are a match to TRBD1. The TCR sequence derives from a human donor in a cohort sampled during active COVID-19. The DNA for the CDR3 is TGTGCCAGCAGCAACTTACAGGGGAACATTCAGTACTTC. This codes for CASSNLQGNIQYF.